The entry below gives a single T cell receptor (beta chain) sequence along with its context. Its antigen remains unidentified. This sample is drawn from a study of long-term antiretroviral therapy in people with HIV. The study's findings and limits: CDR3 length ranges were narrower in HIV repertoires than in controls. Data on ART adherence, viral resistance or therapy changes were unavailable.

Running of the v3.0 immunoSEQ assay took place at survey level. The data were produced by immunoSEQ multiplex PCR, yet TCRdb's version contains in-frame clones alone and is incomplete. Of tens of thousands of clones in the sample, over 90% were seen once. Germline loops: CDR1 MGHRA, CDR2 YSYEKL. Trimming shortened V by 0 bases and J by 0 bases, and 18 bases separated the two germline ends. The CDR3 is 19 amino acids. This TCR was recovered from a woman aged 40 to 49 with HIV. The specimen was unsorted PBMCs, collected almost 6.6 years after starting antiretroviral therapy. The chain carries TRBV4-1 and TRBJ1-5; no definite D call. DNA for the CDR3: TGCGCCAGCAGCCAAGACCCCCACAGACGCTTATATAGCAATCAGCCCCAGCATTTT. Amino acid sequence: CASSQDPHRRLYSNQPQHF.